These 5 T cell receptor beta chains share one sample of origin, sequenced in a study of tumor-infiltrating lymphocytes in primary liver carcinoma. From around 500 ng of total RNA, TCR beta-specific cDNA was reverse-transcribed using a constant-region primer. Generation of the TCR beta libraries relied on three nested multiplex PCR rounds using slightly modified ARM-PCR. The first two PCR rounds used TRBV1-TRBV30 primers with a Cbeta primer, approximately 10 cycles each. Each CDR3 protein gets one entry after TCRdb re-called the multiplex PCR reads with MiXCR. This table holds approximately 330,000 distinct CDR3 sequences, around three fifths found once. They got blood RNA out of unsorted whole blood and also pulled out germline DNA. Sequencing was carried out using peripheral blood. These receptors all come from a man aged 35 to 55 with primary liver carcinoma and hepatitis B virus infection.

Of note for this clonotype: The junction and the germline gene differ at one end; a read error may be behind it. The V call is TRBV5-4, the J call TRBJ2-7, with D possibly being TRBD1 or TRBD2 (5 bases each). Germline CDR1 is SGHNT and CDR2 is YYREEE (reference sequence). The CDR3 contains 14 residues. Here the CDR3 DNA reads TGTGCCAGCAAACCGGGACGCAGCTCCTACGAGCGGTACTTC. Protein: CASKPGRSSYERYF.

Worth noting for this clonotype: This could be a read error, since a much larger clone is one nucleotide away. The chain is built from TRBV6-5 and TRBJ2-7; 7 bases are shared with TRBD2. The V segment lost 3 bases and the J segment 1 base; nucleotides outside the gene matches: 9. Germline loops: CDR1 MNHEY, CDR2 SVGAGI. CDR3 length: 16 residues. In nucleotides, the CDR3 is TGTGCCAGCAGTTATGGGAGGGACTCTTCATCCTACGAGCAGTACTTC. Encoded protein: CASSYGRDSSSYEQYF.

This chain connects TRBV4-1 to TRBJ2-5, with D possibly called TRBD1 or TRBD2 (5 bases each). Trimming pared 0 bases from V and 5 bases from J, leaving 19 bases between. The CDR3 runs to 17 residues. CDR1 MGHRA and CDR2 YSYEKL come from the germline V gene. This CDR3 reads CASSQDPRAGRGETQYF. CDR3 nucleotides: TGCGCCAGCAGCCAAGATCCCAGGGCAGGCCGAGGGGAGACCCAGTACTTC.

Worth noting for this clonotype: This could be a read error, since a much larger clone is one nucleotide away. The gene calls are TRBV6-5 and TRBJ2-5; TRBD2 is a possible D gene (5 bases). Trimming shortened V by 2 bases and J by 5 bases, and 12 bases separated the two germline ends. The germline V gene has CDR1 MNHEY and CDR2 SVGAGI. The CDR3 has 14 residues. CDR3 loop: CASSYPRGWETQYF. DNA for the CDR3: TGTGCCAGCAGTTACCCACGGGGATGGGAGACCCAGTACTTC.

At least ten counts were recorded for this clonotype. This chain uses TRBV11-2 with TRBJ2-2; a weak D match, TRBD2 (5 bases). Germline loops: CDR1 SGHAT, CDR2 FQNNGV. V was shortened by 0 bases and J by 5 bases, with 7 bases between the two germline ends. This CDR3 is built from 14 residues. The CDR3 DNA reads as TGTGCCAGCAGCTTAGATGGCGGGACCGGGGAGCTGTTTTTT. Residues: CASSLDGGTGELFF.